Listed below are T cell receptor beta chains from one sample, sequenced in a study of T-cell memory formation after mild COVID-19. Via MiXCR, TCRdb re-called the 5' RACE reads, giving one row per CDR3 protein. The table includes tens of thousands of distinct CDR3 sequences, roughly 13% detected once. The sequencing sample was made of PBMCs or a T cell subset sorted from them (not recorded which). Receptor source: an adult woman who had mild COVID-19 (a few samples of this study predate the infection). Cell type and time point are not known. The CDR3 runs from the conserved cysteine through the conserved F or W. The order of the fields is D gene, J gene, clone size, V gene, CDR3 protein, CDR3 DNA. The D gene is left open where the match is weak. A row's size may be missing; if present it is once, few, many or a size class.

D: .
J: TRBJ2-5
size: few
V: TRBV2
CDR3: CASRGEFKVDGETQYF
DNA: TGTGCCAGCAGGGGTGAATTTAAGGTCGACGGGGAGACCCAGTACTTC

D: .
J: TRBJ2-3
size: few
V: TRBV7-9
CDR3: CASSERGADTQYF
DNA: TGTGCCAGCAGCGAAAGGGGGGCAGATACGCAGTATTTT

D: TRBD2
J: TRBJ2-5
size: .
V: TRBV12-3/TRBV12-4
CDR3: CASSLETSGLQETQYF
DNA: TGTGCCAGCAGTTTAGAGACTAGCGGGCTCCAAGAGACCCAGTACTTC

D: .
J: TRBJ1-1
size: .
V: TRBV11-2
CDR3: CASSPVNTEAFF
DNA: TGTGCCAGCAGCCCCGTGAACACTGAAGCTTTCTTT

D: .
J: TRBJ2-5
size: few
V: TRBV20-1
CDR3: CSARDQGTQETQYF
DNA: TGCAGTGCTAGAGATCAGGGAACCCAAGAGACCCAGTACTTC

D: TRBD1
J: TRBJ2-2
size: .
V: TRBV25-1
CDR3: CASSARGTANTGELFF
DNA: TGTGCCAGCAGTGCTAGAGGGACAGCGAACACCGGGGAGCTGTTTTTT

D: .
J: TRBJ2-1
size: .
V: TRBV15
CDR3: CATSAQWGLNNEQFF
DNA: TGTGCCACCAGCGCCCAGTGGGGGCTAAACAATGAGCAGTTCTTC

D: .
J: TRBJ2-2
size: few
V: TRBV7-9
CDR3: CASSHLASGTGELFF
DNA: TGTGCCAGCAGCCATCTAGCTTCGGGGACCGGGGAGCTGTTTTTT

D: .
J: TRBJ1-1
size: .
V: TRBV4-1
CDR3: CASSQDQGIPEAFF
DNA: TGCGCCAGCAGCCAAGATCAGGGTATTCCTGAAGCTTTCTTT

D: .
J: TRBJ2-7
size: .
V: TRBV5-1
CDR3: CASSSMDEQYF
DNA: TGCGCCAGCAGCTCTATGGACGAGCAGTACTTC

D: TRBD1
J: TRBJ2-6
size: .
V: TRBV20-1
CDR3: CSARGQGAGANVLTF
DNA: TGCAGTGCTAGAGGACAGGGAGCTGGGGCCAACGTCCTGACTTTC

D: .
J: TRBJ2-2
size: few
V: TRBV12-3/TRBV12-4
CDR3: CASSLRWTVTGELFF
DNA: TGTGCCAGCAGTCTTCGATGGACGGTCACCGGGGAGCTGTTTTTT

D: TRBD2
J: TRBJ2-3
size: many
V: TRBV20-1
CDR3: CSARSIAGVGDTQYF
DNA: TGCAGTGCTAGATCTATAGCGGGAGTGGGAGATACGCAGTATTTT

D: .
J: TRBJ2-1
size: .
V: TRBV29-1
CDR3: CSFSYGSPLNEQFF
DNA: TGCAGCTTCTCTTACGGGTCCCCTCTCAATGAGCAGTTCTTC